Following are 20 T cell receptor beta chains from one sample sequenced in a study of T-cell reconstitution after alpha-beta-depleted transplantation in children. Unique molecular identifiers tagged the TCRbeta library. TCRdb recomputed calls from the PCR reads with MiXCR, one row per CDR3 protein. The sample yields approximately 350,000 distinct CDR3 sequences, 13% seen once. The sample was PBMCs, taken from the stem cell graft. Receptors originate from a human donor who donated a stem cell graft to a child with Fanconi anemia.

The rearrangement joins TRBV2 to TRBJ1-3; no reliable D call. Per the germline V gene, CDR1 is SNHLY and CDR2 is FYNNEI. Trimming took 6 bases from V and 4 from J, leaving 4 bases between them. CDR3 length equals 11 residues. The CDR3 bases are TGTGCCAGCAGAGGCGGAAACACCATATATTTT. As protein: CASRGGNTIYF.

The chain employs TRBV20-1 and TRBJ1-6, with 8 bases matching TRBD1. V lost 6 bases and J lost 5; bases outside the gene matches: 3. The CDR3 runs to 13 residues. The germline gives CDR1 DFQATT, CDR2 SNEGSKA (reference sequence). CDR3 region: CSARQGNNSPLHF. In DNA form, the CDR3 reads TGCAGTGCAAGACAGGGGAATAATTCACCCCTCCACTTT.

There are many counts of this clonotype. This chain uses TRBV6-1 with TRBJ1-2; D call uncertain. The germline CDR1 and CDR2 sequences are MNHNS and SASEGT. Trimming removed 7 bases from V and 1 base from J, with 10 bases in between. This CDR3 spans 13 amino acids. CDR3 sequence reads: CASKRALNYGYTF. The CDR3 region has the DNA TGTGCCAGCAAAAGGGCCCTTAACTATGGCTACACCTTC.

This chain joins TRBV7-2 and TRBJ1-1, with TRBD1 as a possible D gene (5 bases). Germline V lookup: CDR1 SGHTA, CDR2 FQGNSA. V lost 5 bases and J lost 3, with 10 bases in between. CDR3 length: 13 amino acids. Written as DNA, the CDR3 is TGTGCCAGCAGCCGGGGCCGGGACACTGAAGCTTTCTTT. Encoded protein: CASSRGRDTEAFF.

This clonotype was recorded a few times. The V and J genes are TRBV16 and TRBJ2-7, with D possibly matching TRBD1 (6 bases). V lost 5 bases and J lost 6, with 14 bases in between. Germline V CDR1 and CDR2: KGHSY, FQNENV. The CDR3 contains 13 residues. The CDR3: CASSAYTGSEQYV. In nucleotides, the CDR3 is TGTGCCAGCAGCGCCTATACAGGGTCCGAGCAGTACGTC.

This clonotype occurred a few times. The V gene is TRBV11-2, the J gene TRBJ2-3, with D perhaps TRBD1 (5 bases). Trimming shortened V by 2 bases and J by 2 bases, and 14 bases separated the two germline ends. CDR3 length equals 16 residues. Germline values: CDR1 SGHAT, CDR2 FQNNGV. CDR3 sequence: CASSLYRTPVTDTQYF. CDR3 coding DNA: TGTGCCAGCAGCTTATACAGGACACCCGTCACAGATACGCAGTATTTT.

The chain employs TRBV29-1 and TRBJ1-4; D uncertain. V lost 7 bases, J lost 8 bases, and 5 bases lay in between. Germline CDR1 reads SQVTM; CDR2 reads ANQGSEA. This CDR3 comprises 9 residues. The CDR3, as DNA: TGCAGCGGCGTCGAAAAACTGTTTTTT. This translates into CSGVEKLFF.

Written as DNA, the CDR3 is TGCAGCGTTCGTGGGACAGTCCTGAATAGGGAAGCTTTCTTT. Protein product: CSVRGTVLNREAFF. The rearrangement links TRBV29-1 to TRBJ1-1; 7 nucleotides align to TRBD1. With 5 bases clipped from V and 8 bases from J, the junction kept 14 bases outside the gene matches. CDR3 length: 14 residues. Germline V CDR1 and CDR2: SQVTM, ANQGSEA.

This clonotype has just a few counts. The rearrangement joins TRBV2 to TRBJ2-1; unclear D gene. There are 12 residues in the CDR3. Germline-derived CDR1 and CDR2 are SNHLY and FYNNEI. Trimming took off 7 bases at V and 7 bases at J, with 11 bases between the two ends. CDR3: CASTSSRNEQFF. In DNA, the CDR3 is TGTGCCAGCACCAGTTCTCGTAATGAGCAGTTCTTC.

This clonotype came up many times. This sequence joins TRBV28 and TRBJ1-1; D remains unclear. Germline CDR1 MDHEN, CDR2 SYDVKM. V dropped 2 bases and J dropped 0 bases, with 10 bases sitting between them. The CDR3 runs to 15 residues. The CDR3 coding sequence is TGTGCCAGCAGTTTAATAAGTTCCATGAACACTGAAGCTTTCTTT. Encoded protein: CASSLISSMNTEAFF. The complete variable domain, with remaining parts taken from reference TRBV28 and TRBJ1-1, reads DVKVTQSSRYLVKRTGEKVFLECVQDMDHENMFWYRQDPGLGLRLIYFSYDVKMKEKGDIPEGYSVSREKKERFSLILESASTNQTSMYLCASSLISSMNTEAFFGQGTRLTVV.

As to this clonotype: At one of its ends the junction is not consistent with the germline gene, which may arise from a read error. This chain uses TRBV18 with TRBJ1-1; D gene ambiguous. Germline CDR1 and CDR2: KGHSH and LQKENI. The CDR3 runs 14 residues. This CDR3 is CACSSTSGIAEAFF. CDR3 bases: TGTGCCTGCTCATCCACTTCGGGGATAGCTGAAGCTTTCTTT.

The chain carries TRBV27 and TRBJ2-7; D might be TRBD1 (6 bases). With 5 bases removed from V and 3 bases from J, the gap between germline ends came to 11 bases. Germline assignment: CDR1 MNHEY and CDR2 SMNVEV (reference sequence). This CDR3 has 13 amino acids. CDR3 amino acids: CASSPRGGYEQYF. CDR3 DNA sequence: TGTGCCAGCAGTCCCAGGGGCGGCTACGAGCAGTACTTC.

The chain employs TRBV4-2 and TRBJ2-6; the D gene could be TRBD1 or TRBD2 (5 bases each). CDR1 and CDR2 (germline): LGHNA, YNFKEQ. The CDR3 contains 17 residues. V lost 3 bases and J lost 0, with 12 bases in between. CDR3: CASSHGTSSSGANVLTF. DNA for the CDR3: TGTGCCAGCAGCCACGGGACGAGTAGCTCTGGGGCCAACGTCCTGACTTTC.

V usage is TRBV30 and J usage is TRBJ2-3; weak D call: TRBD1 (7 bases). V was shortened by 3 bases and J by 4 bases, with 14 bases between the two germline ends. CDR3 length equals 14 residues. CDR1 and CDR2 (germline): GTSNPN, SVGIG (reference sequence). The CDR3 DNA sequence: TGTGCCTGGAGGCCCAGGGGGGCACCAGATACGCAGTATTTT. It encodes CAWRPRGAPDTQYF. Based on the CDR3 plus reference TRBV30 and TRBJ2-3, the full variable domain is SQTIHQWPATLVQPVGSPLSLECTVEGTSNPNLYWYRQAAGRGLQLLFYSVGIGQISSEVPQNLSASRPQDRQFILSSKKLLLSDSGFYLCAWRPRGAPDTQYFGPGTRLTVL.

This clonotype was detected many times. J is TRBJ2-1 and V is TRBV27; D possibly matches TRBD1 or TRBD2 (5 bases each). The ends were cut back, 2 bases at V and 0 bases at J, with 8 bases in the middle. Germline loops: CDR1 MNHEY, CDR2 SMNVEV (reference sequence). CDR3 length: 15 residues. The CDR3 region is CASSLEGPSYNEQFF. Written as DNA, the CDR3 is TGTGCCAGCAGTTTAGAGGGGCCCTCCTACAATGAGCAGTTCTTC.

Ten or more counts support this clonotype. The chain has TRBV6-5 and TRBJ2-7; 8 bases line up with TRBD2. Germline CDR1 MNHEY, CDR2 SVGAGI. The J segment lost 0 bases and the V segment lost 10 bases, leaving 2 bases of the junction unmatched. The CDR3 contains 12 residues. The CDR3 DNA is TGTGCCACTCGGGGGGGCTCCTACGAGCAGTACTTC. Protein sequence: CATRGGSYEQYF.

This clonotype came up many times. The chain combines TRBV29-1 with TRBJ1-2; TRBD1 might be the D (5 bases). Trimming stripped 4 bases from V and 7 bases from J, with 13 bases between. Germline V gives CDR1 SQVTM, CDR2 ANQGSEA. The CDR3 is 12 residues long. The CDR3 protein is CSVGGRALGYTF. In nucleotides, the CDR3 is TGCAGCGTTGGTGGCAGGGCCCTTGGCTACACCTTC.

This clonotype was observed many times. This chain links TRBV4-3 with TRBJ1-3; D perhaps matches TRBD1 (6 bases). The CDR3 is 15 amino acids. V lost 2 bases and J 2 bases, leaving 10 bases between the germline ends. In germline, CDR1 is LGHNA, CDR2 YSLEER. The CDR3 region has the DNA TGCGCCAGCAGCCAAACAGGGACACCTGGAAACACCATATATTTT. Translated, it gives CASSQTGTPGNTIYF.

The table lists this clonotype with a few counts. The rearrangement links TRBV7-2 to TRBJ1-5; D unclear. This CDR3 spans 13 amino acids. V lost 1 base to trimming and J lost 6 bases, with 7 bases between them. CDR1 SGHTA and CDR2 FQGNSA come from the germline V gene. CDR3 sequence reads: CASSLGRSQPQHF. The CDR3 DNA sequence: TGTGCCAGCAGCTTAGGGAGAAGTCAGCCCCAGCATTTT.

Only a few counts were recorded for this clonotype. In DNA form, the CDR3 reads TGCAGTGCTAGGGGGGCATCGGCGGGGGTCACAGATACGCAGTATTTT. Its translation is CSARGASAGVTDTQYF. The gene calls are TRBV20-1 and TRBJ2-3; a weak D match, TRBD2 (7 bases). CDR1 DFQATT and CDR2 SNEGSKA come from the germline V gene (reference sequence). V dropped 3 bases and J dropped 2 bases, with 18 bases sitting between them. CDR3 length: 16 residues.